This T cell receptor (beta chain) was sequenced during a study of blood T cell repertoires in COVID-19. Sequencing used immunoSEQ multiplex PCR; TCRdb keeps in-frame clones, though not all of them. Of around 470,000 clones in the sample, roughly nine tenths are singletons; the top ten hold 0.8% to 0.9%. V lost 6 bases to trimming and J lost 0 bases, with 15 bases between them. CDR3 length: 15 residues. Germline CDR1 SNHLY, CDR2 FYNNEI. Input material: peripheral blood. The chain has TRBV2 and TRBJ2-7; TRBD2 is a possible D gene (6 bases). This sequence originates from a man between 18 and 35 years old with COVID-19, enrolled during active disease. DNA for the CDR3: TGTGCCAGCAGAATCGGGACTCTTAGCTCCTACGAGCAGTACTTC. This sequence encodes CASRIGTLSSYEQYF.